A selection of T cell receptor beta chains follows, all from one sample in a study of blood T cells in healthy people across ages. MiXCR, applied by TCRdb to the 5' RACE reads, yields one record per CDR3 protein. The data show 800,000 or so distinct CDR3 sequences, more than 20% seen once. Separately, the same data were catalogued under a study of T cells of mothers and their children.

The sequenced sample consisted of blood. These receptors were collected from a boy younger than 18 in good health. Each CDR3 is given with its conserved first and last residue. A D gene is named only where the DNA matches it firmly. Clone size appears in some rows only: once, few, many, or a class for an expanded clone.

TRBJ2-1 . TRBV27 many TGTGCCAGCAGTTTATCGGGGGGTAATGAGCAGTTCTTC CASSLSGGNEQFF
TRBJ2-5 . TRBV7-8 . TGTGCCAGCAGCCTAGGCGCCAGGGGCCAAGAGACCCAGTACTTC CASSLGARGQETQYF
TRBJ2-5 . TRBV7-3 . TGTGCCAGCAGCTTAGACGGACTGCAGTACTTC CASSLDGLQYF
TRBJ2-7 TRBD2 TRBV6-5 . TGTGCCAGCAGTTCGGAGCGGGGGGCATTCTCCTACGAGCAGTACTTC CASSSERGAFSYEQYF
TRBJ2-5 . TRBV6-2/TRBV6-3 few TGTGCCAGCTTCGGTCCCTCAACGGTGGAGACCCAGTACTTC CASFGPSTVETQYF
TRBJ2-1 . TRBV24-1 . TGTGCCACCAGTGATGACACTAGGGTTTTGAATGAGCAGTTCTTC CATSDDTRVLNEQFF
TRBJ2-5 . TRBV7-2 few TGTGCCAGCAGCTTAGCCCCCTACTCCCAAGAGACCCAGTACTTC CASSLAPYSQETQYF
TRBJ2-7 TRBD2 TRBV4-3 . TGCGCCAGCAGCCAAGTACTAGCGGGAGCATACGAGCAGTACTTC CASSQVLAGAYEQYF
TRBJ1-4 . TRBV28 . TGTGCCTGCAGAATCCGTACCGGGGCCTCTAACAAACTGTTTTTT CACRIRTGASNKLFF
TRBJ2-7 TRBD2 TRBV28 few TGTGCCAGCAGTTTGTCCGCGGGAGCAGTCGAGCAGTACTTC CASSLSAGAVEQYF
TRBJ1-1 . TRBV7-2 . TGTGCCAGCAGCTTAGGGGTGGGGTACACTGAAGCTTTCTTT CASSLGVGYTEAFF
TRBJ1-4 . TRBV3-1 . TGTGCCAGCAGCCAAATGGCTGCAACTAATGAAAAACTGTTTTTT CASSQMAATNEKLFF
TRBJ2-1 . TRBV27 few TGTGCCAGCAGTTTCGGGTGGGCTAGCGCCAATGAGCAGTTCTTC CASSFGWASANEQFF
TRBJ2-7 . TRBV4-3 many TGCGCCAGCAGCCAAGATCAAGGGGCGCCCTACGAGCAGTACTTC CASSQDQGAPYEQYF
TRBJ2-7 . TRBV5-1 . TGCGCCAGCAATAAGGGAGACCTAATCTACGAGCAGTACTTC CASNKGDLIYEQYF
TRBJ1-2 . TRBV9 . TGTGCCAGCAGCGTAGGGACAGTGGTACAAAACTATGGCTACACCTTC CASSVGTVVQNYGYTF
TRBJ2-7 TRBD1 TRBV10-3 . TGTGCCATCATGGGGACAGCGAGCTCCTACGAGCAGTACTTC CAIMGTASSYEQYF
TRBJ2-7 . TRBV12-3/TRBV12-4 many TGTGCCAGCAGTCGCTGGGGGTACCCCTACGAGCAGTACTTC CASSRWGYPYEQYF
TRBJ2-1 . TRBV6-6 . TGTGCCAGCACGGCAGGGCGTGAGCAGTTCTTC CASTAGREQFF
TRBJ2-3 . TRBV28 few TGTGCCAGCAGTCGGCCGACAGGCCCCCACACAGATACGCAGTATTTT CASSRPTGPHTDTQYF
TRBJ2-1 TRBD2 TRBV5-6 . TGTGCCAGCAGCTTGATACCGGGACTAGTCAATGAGCAGCTCTTC CASSLIPGLVNEQLF
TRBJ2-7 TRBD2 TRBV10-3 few TGTGCCATCAGTGGGACTAGCGGGGGCGACGAGCAGTACTTC CAISGTSGGDEQYF
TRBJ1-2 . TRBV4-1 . TGCGCCAGCAGCCGGGAACTTGTTCTTTATGGCTACACCTTC CASSRELVLYGYTF
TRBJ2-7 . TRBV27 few TGTGCCAGCAGTTTCCGGGAAACCCACGAGCAGTACTTC CASSFRETHEQYF